Here is one TCR beta chain with its context. What this receptor recognizes is not known. There are no base qualities to consult, and no much larger clone falls within one base. The sample belongs to a study of metastatic and nonmetastatic thyroid tumors (dated by TCRdb to the early 2020s). A note on the overall study: Repertoires from peripheral blood and from tumor or nodule tissue samples of malignant and benign thyroid patients were compared.

The library was produced with PCR. Sequencing used an Illumina HiSeq 4000. The TCR beta-chain CDR3 region of each patient was profiled by high-throughput sequencing. Concerning the study's data processing: A classifier to discriminate distant-metastatic papillary thyroid cancer patients was built from CDR3 differences across clinicopathological groups. The Shannon index was used to measure repertoire diversity, and the Morisita-Horn index was used to measure how similar tumor and blood repertoires were. TCRdb reran the public reads through fastp at Q25 and MiXCR, keeping productive beta chains. The V and J calls follow TCRdb's processing rather than the paper's. The sample table records 25,000 to 30,000 clones; 20% to 30% of these occur just once. The ten largest clones capture less than 7.5% of the sample. On the study overall, not on this receptor specifically: In both blood and tumor samples, TCR beta diversity was reported to be significantly higher in malignant tumors than in benign nodules.

No treatment had been received by any patient before thyroid surgery. Patient clinical samples collected from about 2012 to 2018 were retrospectively analysed using T-cell receptor beta sequencing. Trimming at the junction amounts to 6 bases on V and 5 bases on J, and the germline ends lie 19 bases apart. The CDR3 goes from the cysteine to the phenylalanine over 15 residues. The entry retains the CDR3 DNA only, 45 bases that are in frame from base 1. Recombination joined TRBV12-3 or TRBV12-4 with TRBJ1-1, with no reliable assignment of the D segment. This receptor was obtained from a female donor with papillary thyroid cancer or a benign thyroid nodule (not recorded which). Some clones in this sample may be carry-over from other donors' samples. Sequencing was done on a sample of blood. The sequenced DNA is TGTGCCAGCAGCCCCACACGCAATACTCCGACTGAAGCTTTCTTT. This codes for CASSPTRNTPTEAFF.